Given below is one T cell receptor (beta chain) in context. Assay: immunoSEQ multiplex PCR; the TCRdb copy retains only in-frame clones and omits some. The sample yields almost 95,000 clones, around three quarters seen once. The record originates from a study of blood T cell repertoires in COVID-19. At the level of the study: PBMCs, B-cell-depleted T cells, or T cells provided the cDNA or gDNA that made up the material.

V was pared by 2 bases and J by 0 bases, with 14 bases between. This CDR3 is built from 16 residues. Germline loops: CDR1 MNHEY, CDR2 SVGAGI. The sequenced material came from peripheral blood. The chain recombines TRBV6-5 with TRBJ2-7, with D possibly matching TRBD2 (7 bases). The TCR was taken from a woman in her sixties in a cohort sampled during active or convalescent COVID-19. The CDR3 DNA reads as TGTGCCAGCAGTTACAGGCGGGGGCCGATCTCCTACGAGCAGTACTTC. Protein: CASSYRRGPISYEQYF.